This T cell receptor (beta chain) derives from a study of blood T cell repertoires in COVID-19. Study-wide context: The United States, Italy and Spain provided the acute and convalescent COVID-19 samples. PBMCs, B-cell-depleted T cells, or T cells provided the cDNA or gDNA that made up the material.

In the authors' workflow: Scientists estimated how many nucleated cells there were by amplifying reference gene primers. Sequencing used immunoSEQ multiplex PCR; TCRdb keeps in-frame clones, though not all of them. D and trimming were read from the DNA, whereas the V and J calls and clone size are those reported in that table. The table shows 120,000 or so clones, with around 86% occurring only once. This CDR3 is built from 15 residues. Trimming took 6 bases from V and 1 from J, leaving 18 bases between them. Germline V lookup: CDR1 SQVTM, CDR2 ANQGSEA. This chain links TRBV29-1 with TRBJ1-2; D perhaps matches TRBD1 (5 bases). This TCR came from a man in his sixties with acute or convalescent COVID-19. Material for sequencing was peripheral blood. For the CDR3, the DNA is TGCAGCGTCCCGTCGCGGGGCGCCCATAACTATGGCTACACCTTC. Its protein product is CSVPSRGAHNYGYTF. The variable domain in full, completed from reference TRBV29-1 and TRBJ1-2, reads SAVISQKPSRDICQRGTSLTIQCQVDSQVTMMFWYRQQPGQSLTLIATANQGSEATYESGFVIDKFPISRPNLTFSTLTVSNMSPEDSSIYLCSVPSRGAHNYGYTFGSGTRLTVV.